The TCR beta chain under discussion was sequenced for a study of cytomegalovirus exposure and HLA in healthy donors (dated by TCRdb to about 2017). At the level of the whole study: An earlier analysis of fewer than 750 of the donors reported roughly 300 Gb of sequence data and 117 million unique TCR beta sequences obtained from about 180 million T cells. On average, over 200,000 unique TCR beta nucleotide sequences were sequenced per donor among some 430 genotyped donors of the cohort, with roughly 18% of those sequences being non-productive. Roughly 300 gigabases of sequencing data and approximately 85 million unique TCR sequences were included in an early release covering 550 to 650 HLA-typed donors. The number of donors typed differed by locus, with 629-630 for A, B, C, DRB1 and DQB1, more than 500 for DQA1, 600 to 610 for DPA1, and some 450 for DPB1. The study used immunosequencing to profile the T cell repertoires of approximately 690 subjects and linked those repertoires to cytomegalovirus serostatus. Both class I and class II loci were covered by HLA typing, at four-digit resolution. Genome-wide SNP genotypes for about 65% of the 666 donors were used in a later genetic analysis, which treated that subset as a discovery cohort. Roughly 5 DR-DQ haplotypes were handled as single units for association and clustering, since linkage in the cohort was strong. The genetic ancestry cluster associated with self-reported Caucasian donors included over 65% of the roughly 400 genotyped donors. The study was designed to test whether signatures of past pathogen exposure could be identified by cataloging public T cell receptors. All discovery cohort repertoires had been generated on a single sequencing platform. The study combined high-throughput TCR immunosequencing, statistical association of individual TCRs with disease status, and machine learning to predict cytomegalovirus infection status. A later analysis re-examined previously published TCR beta repertoires from more than 550 donors and added high-resolution HLA genotyping to investigate patterns of TCR occurrence. An earlier analysis of nearly 600 of the donors applied high-throughput TCR beta sequencing to assess whether each TCR beta V gene segment acted as functional or pseudogenic. In addition to the first cohort of roughly 670 subjects, a separate validation cohort of 130 or so different subjects was used. Donor age, sex, ethnicity and CMV serostatus were collected together with the repertoire data. The later analysis used no new phenotypic data to find candidate immune exposures, relying instead on TCR beta sequences and their occurrence across donors. The research as a whole found: The authors suggested that the approach could potentially be extended to other disease states and immunological phenotypes. Several of the top co-occurrence clusters appeared to be linked to parvovirus B19, influenza, CMV and Epstein-Barr virus, according to a later analysis. In a later analysis, TCR association rates were found to vary across HLA loci, with the most associated TCRs seen for DRB1 alleles and the fewest for HLA-C alleles. In a later genetic analysis, a missense DCLRE1C variant was associated with V-gene and J-gene trimming of TCR beta chains, and the association was replicated in an independent cohort. A cluster of highly shared sequence variants was judged likely to represent a technical artifact of the sequencing pipeline. Some IMGT-functional V segments, including TRBV6-2 and TRBV6-3, could not be told apart with the 87-base-pair reads, so those segments were excluded. Most TCR sequences were seen in very few donors, while some public TCRs were found in many individuals. For the cohort, immune exposure information was limited to CMV serostatus. In a later analysis, HLA-associated TCR beta chains were found to be more clonally expanded and to have lower generation probabilities than equally common non-associated chains. Presence/absence analyses assumed roughly uniform sequencing depth across donors, an assumption that may not hold. In vitro tests confirmed that a few of the cytomegalovirus-associated TCR beta chains recognize cytomegalovirus antigens. The study gave a list of more than 150 TCR beta chains associated with cytomegalovirus. In a later genetic analysis, fewer N-insertions in productive TCRs were reported among donors in an Asian-associated ancestry cluster than the approximately 670-donor mean. When HLA alleles, especially DR and DQ, strongly co-occurred, attributing TCR associations to individual alleles was difficult. A further reported finding was that TCR beta sequences accurately predicted the HLA-A and HLA-B alleles for most subjects in the first cohort. Because counts were too low, seventeen rarely observed V segments, including chromosome 9 orphons, were excluded from the earlier analysis of fewer than 650 of the donors. In both the original and validation cohorts, the classifier was reported to diagnose cytomegalovirus status with high specificity and sensitivity. Only TCR beta chains were sequenced in this cohort, and the absence of alpha or paired-chain data limited detectable features. Most CMV-associated TCR beta chains appeared to be HLA-restricted in a later analysis, and the HLA associations seemed to be driven largely by CMV exposure. Specific HLA alleles were associated with 15,000 to 20,000 TCR beta sequences at a false discovery rate of 0.05 in a later analysis. Linkage disequilibrium might explain the correlated functional status among segregating V segments, but an unknown experimental factor could not be excluded. Because HLA typing was unavailable for some donors at each locus, only the typed subset was used in association tests. In an earlier analysis of under 600 of the donors, most TCR beta V segments were observed in productive rearrangements about 87% or about 30% of the time, broadly matching IMGT annotations.

In total, fewer than 750 healthy bone marrow donors made up the cohort. All cohort members were sampled while nominally healthy, although unrecorded immune exposures were likely present. The donor was CMV seropositive and belonged to the group of 250 to 350 seropositive cohort members. A peripheral blood sample was provided by each donor, and peripheral blood mononuclear cells were used for TCR beta sequencing. Genomic DNA was extracted from the blood cell samples with the Qiagen DNeasy Blood Extraction Kit. As encoded in the germline V gene, CDR1 is SGDLS while CDR2 is YYNGEE. The CDR3 has 16 amino acids, counting the end cysteine and phenylalanine. Only the CDR3 DNA is retained, 48 bases long and in frame from the first base. V lost 0 bases and J lost 8 bases, and the count of bases not matched to a germline gene is 5. Concerning this clone itself: Its antigen is unknown. No much larger clone exists at a distance of one base, and base qualities are not known.

The library was produced with the immunoSEQ multiplex PCR assay. For the multiplex PCR, a mixture combining 60 forward primers for TCR Vbeta segments and 13 reverse primers for TCR Jbeta segments was used. The CDR3 region of rearranged TCR beta genes was amplified from genomic DNA with a multiplex PCR assay. Amplified TCR beta libraries were sequenced as 87-base-pair reads on the Illumina HiSeq System. The published analysis was carried out like this. Across the 600 to 700 repertoires, a later analysis counted some 80 million unique TCR beta chains, approximately 10 million of which were shared by at least two donors. Raw reads were error-corrected and collapsed into unique sequences by a nearest-neighbor algorithm in which closely related sequences were merged to remove PCR and sequencing errors. V, D and J gene segments were assigned by aligning CDR3 sequences to IMGT reference sequences. Each retained sequence needed at least a six-nucleotide match to both a V gene segment and a J gene segment. Rearrangements were called productive when the CDR3 lacked stop codons and stayed in frame with V and J; all others were non-productive. CDR3 was defined by IMGT convention, running from the second conserved V-encoded cysteine to the conserved J-encoded phenylalanine. The earlier analysis of a few hundred of the donors excluded sequences that lacked an unambiguous match to a single V gene segment. In an earlier analysis of some 590 of the donors, V segments were called functional above 56.7% productive rearrangements and were called segregating when the between-donor standard deviation exceeded 5%. A statistical classification framework was developed to diagnose cytomegalovirus status using the catalog of TCR beta chain sequences. A later analysis assigned V and J genes by comparing TCR nucleotide sequences with IMGT/GENE-DB human TR gene sequences. A later analysis assigned CDR3 sequences and most-parsimonious VDJ recombination scenarios with the TCRdist pipeline. A later analysis defined each TCR beta chain by its CDR3 amino acid sequence plus V-gene family, and excluded reads lacking a unique V-gene family. In a later analysis, around 650 highly shared, low-generation-probability nucleotide sequences were removed to address suspected cross-contamination and a sequencing artifact. In a later analysis, a clonal expansion index was calculated for each public chain from normalized within-repertoire ranks of inferred template counts. In a later analysis, generation probabilities were computed with a VDJ recombination model fitted to out-of-frame rearrangements, and the resulting probabilities were checked against IGoR. Hypergeometric tests were used in a later analysis to score TCR-TCR, TCR-HLA and TCR-CMV co-occurrence, with a repertoire-size bias correction applied to the TCR pairs. False discovery rates were estimated in a later analysis by permuting HLA or CMV assignments 20 times. In a later analysis, co-occurring TCRs were grouped with DBSCAN, and TCRdist sequence similarity was added when clustering was performed within HLA-allele-positive subsets. Repertoires with fewer than 30,000 or more than 120,000 public chains were left out of co-occurrence clustering, as were five repertoires with anomalous nucleotide sharing. TCRdb retrieved this table from immuneACCESS and kept in-frame rearrangements only. Not all clones are present; in checked studies, unresolved V genes account for under half, and no reason is known for the remainder. V and J calls and clone size are copied from that table; D and trimming were computed from the DNA. This sample has 110,000 to 150,000 clones in its table, and around 82% of those were observed once. Together, the top ten hold approximately 7% of the sample.

Rearrangement joined TRBV9 to TRBJ2-1; the central 13 bases match TRBD2. The TCR was taken from a man between 35 and 55 years old in good health and CMV-seropositive. Sample: PBMCs. The CDR3 protein: CASSVALAGGPHEQFF. In nucleotides, the sequence is TGTGCCAGCAGCGTAGCACTAGCGGGAGGGCCACATGAGCAGTTCTTC.